This record looks at one T cell receptor (beta chain) sequence and its context. V trimming: 5 bases; J trimming: 7 bases; junction bases outside the gene matches: 11. The CDR3 runs 16 residues. CDR1 is MNHEY and CDR2 is SVGEGT in the germline V gene. This table comes from immunoSEQ multiplex PCR, and its TCRdb copy is limited to in-frame clones, with some not included. The sample gives more than 85,000 clones, about 84% of which show up once; more than 20% is in the top ten. These data come from a study of blood T cell repertoires in COVID-19. Study-wide background: There were acute and convalescent COVID-19 samples, and they came from the United States, Italy and Spain.

Sequencing was done on a sample of peripheral blood. V is TRBV6-2 or TRBV6-3 and J is TRBJ2-1; the match to TRBD2 covers 10 bases. The TCR was taken from a man older than 75 with active or convalescent COVID-19. The CDR3 coding sequence is TGTGCCAGCAGTGGAGCGGGGGGGAGAGGGTGGAATGAGCAGTTCTTC. Translating it yields CASSGAGGRGWNEQFF.